This TCR beta chain was sequenced for a study of blood T cell repertoires in COVID-19. Study in general: Sources were T cells, B-cell-depleted T cells, or PBMCs; the material itself was cDNA or gDNA.

Here immunoSEQ multiplex PCR was the method, and the copy in TCRdb shows in-frame clones only, minus some. The sample has 150,000 to 250,000 clones, about four fifths seen once. This CDR3 has 22 residues. V lost 0 bases and J lost 4; bases outside the gene matches: 19. Germline CDR1 reads MGHRA; CDR2 reads YSYEKL. Cohort assignment relied on participant-reported clinical history. Sequencing was performed on PBMCs or T cells enriched from blood (not recorded which). The TCR sequence derives from a man aged 35 to 55 who had recovered from COVID-19. The rearrangement uses TRBV4-1 and TRBJ2-3; 13 nucleotides match TRBD2. CDR3 coding DNA: TGCGCCAGCAGCCAAGATCCCTTCGACCCTGGACTAGCGGGGGTTTCCCCAGATACGCAGTATTTT. This gives the protein CASSQDPFDPGLAGVSPDTQYF.